Listed below are T cell receptor beta chains from one sample, sequenced in a study of blood T cell repertoires in COVID-19. Profiled with immunoSEQ multiplex PCR; TCRdb holds only in-frame clones, not every one. There are about 78,000 clones in the sample; 90% occur only once, and 0.77% lies in the top ten. Sequenced input: peripheral blood. These receptors all come from a woman of 80 years or more with acute or convalescent COVID-19. Each CDR3 is given with its conserved first and last residue. The order of the fields is CDR3 protein, CDR3 DNA, J gene, D gene, clone size, V gene. The D gene is left open where the match is weak. Expanded clones get a size class; other rows say once, few or many, or leave the size out.

CASSLSTGDQPQHF	TGTGCCAGCAGCTTATCGACAGGGGACCAGCCCCAGCATTTT	TRBJ1-5	TRBD1	once	TRBV7-8
CASSPELAGGLPDTQYF	TGTGCCAGCAGTCCCGAACTAGCGGGGGGGCTCCCAGATACGCAGTATTTT	TRBJ2-3	TRBD2	few	TRBV28
CASREQGGYTEAFF	TGTGCCAGCAGGGAACAGGGTGGGTACACTGAAGCTTTCTTT	TRBJ1-1	NA	once	TRBV2
CASSFGRGTYNEQFF	TGTGCCAGCAGCTTTGGGAGGGGAACCTACAATGAGCAGTTCTTC	TRBJ2-1	TRBD2	NA	TRBV11-2
CASSFGQGSYGYTF	TGTGCCAGCAGTTTTGGGCAGGGATCCTATGGCTACACCTTC	TRBJ1-2	NA	NA	TRBV28
CASSAGQGTTGELFF	TGTGCCAGCTCAGCAGGACAGGGGACCACCGGGGAGCTGTTTTTT	TRBJ2-2	TRBD1	NA	TRBV18
CASRQDRKAGYGYTF	TGTGCCAGTAGACAGGACCGCAAGGCAGGATATGGCTACACCTTC	TRBJ1-2	NA	NA	TRBV19
CASSPSTSGGVPDTQYF	TGCGCCAGCAGCCCATCGACTAGCGGGGGGGTTCCAGATACGCAGTATTTT	TRBJ2-3	TRBD2	NA	TRBV5-1
CASRTMPTGFEQFF	TGCGCCAGCAGGACCATGCCCACGGGTTTCGAGCAGTTCTTC	TRBJ2-1	NA	NA	TRBV5-1
CASSSLTSGAQETQYF	TGTGCCAGCAGTTCCTTGACTAGCGGGGCCCAAGAGACCCAGTACTTC	TRBJ2-5	TRBD2	NA	TRBV6-5
CASSYDLTSGGKVRDEQYF	TGTGCCAGCAGTTATGATTTGACTAGCGGGGGAAAGGTGCGCGACGAGCAGTACTTC	TRBJ2-7	TRBD2	NA	TRBV6-2/TRBV6-3
CASNWPGTDTQYF	TGTGCCAGCAATTGGCCTGGCACAGATACGCAGTATTTT	TRBJ2-3	NA	NA	TRBV6-6
CASSSTGAYGYTF	TGTGCCAGCAGTTCGACAGGCGCCTATGGCTACACCTTC	TRBJ1-2	NA	NA	TRBV6-5
CASSIGDREQETQYF	TGTGCCAGTAGTATAGGTGACAGGGAGCAAGAGACCCAGTACTTC	TRBJ2-5	TRBD1	few	TRBV19
CASSLGAGGPTDTQYF	TGTGCCAGCAGCTTAGGAGCGGGGGGTCCCACAGATACGCAGTATTTT	TRBJ2-3	TRBD2	once	TRBV7-2
CASKRQGNEETQYF	TGTGCCAGCAAAAGACAGGGGAACGAAGAGACCCAGTACTTC	TRBJ2-5	TRBD1	NA	TRBV27
CASSLEAGTNYGYTF	TGTGCCAGCAGCTTGGAGGCAGGGACAAACTATGGCTACACCTTC	TRBJ1-2	NA	NA	TRBV5-5
CASSRGPGTEAFF	TGTGCCAGCAGTAGGGGGCCGGGTACTGAAGCTTTCTTT	TRBJ1-1	TRBD1	once	TRBV5-6
CAISPQGINNSPLHF	TGTGCCATCAGCCCCCAGGGGATTAATAATTCACCCCTCCACTTT	TRBJ1-6	NA	once	TRBV10-3
CASSEVGWSSGANVLTF	TGTGCCAGCAGTGAAGTCGGGTGGAGCTCTGGGGCCAACGTCCTGACTTTC	TRBJ2-6	NA	NA	TRBV6-1
CASSLAGPGNTIYF	TGTGCCAGCAGCTTGGCAGGGCCAGGAAACACCATATATTTT	TRBJ1-3	NA	NA	TRBV5-4
CASSPFQRGYDNSPLHF	TGTGCCAGCAGCCCGTTTCAACGGGGATATGATAATTCACCCCTCCACTTT	TRBJ1-6	NA	NA	TRBV3-1/TRBV3-2
CASSYTAGSYGYTF	TGTGCCAGCAGTTACACAGCCGGATCCTATGGCTACACCTTC	TRBJ1-2	NA	NA	TRBV6-5
CASSEIAGAINEQFF	TGTGCCAGCAGTGAAATAGCGGGGGCCATCAATGAGCAGTTCTTC	TRBJ2-1	TRBD2	few	TRBV2
CASSLAQGGPDTQYF	TGTGCCAGCAGCTTAGCACAGGGGGGCCCAGATACGCAGTATTTT	TRBJ2-3	TRBD1	NA	TRBV7-9